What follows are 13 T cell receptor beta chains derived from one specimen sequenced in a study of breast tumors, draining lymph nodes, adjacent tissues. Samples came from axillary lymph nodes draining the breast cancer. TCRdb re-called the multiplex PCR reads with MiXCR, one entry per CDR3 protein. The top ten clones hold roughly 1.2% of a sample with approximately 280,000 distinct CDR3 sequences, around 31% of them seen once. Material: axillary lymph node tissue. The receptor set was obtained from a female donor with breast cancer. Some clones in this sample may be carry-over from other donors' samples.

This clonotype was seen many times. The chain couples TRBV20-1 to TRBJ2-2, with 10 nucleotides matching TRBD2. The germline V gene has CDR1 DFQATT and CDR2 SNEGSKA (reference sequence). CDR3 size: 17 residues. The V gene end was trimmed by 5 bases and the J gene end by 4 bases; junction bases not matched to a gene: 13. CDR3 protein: CSAASSSGSISTGELFF. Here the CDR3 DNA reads TGCAGTGCTGCTAGTTCTAGCGGGAGTATATCCACCGGGGAGCTGTTTTTT.

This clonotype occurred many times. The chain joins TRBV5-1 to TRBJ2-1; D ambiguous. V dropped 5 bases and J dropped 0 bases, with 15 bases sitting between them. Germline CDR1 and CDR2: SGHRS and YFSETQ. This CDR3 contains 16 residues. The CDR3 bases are TGCGCCAGCAGTCACAGTATAGATAGCTCCTACAATGAGCAGTTCTTC. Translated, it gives CASSHSIDSSYNEQFF.

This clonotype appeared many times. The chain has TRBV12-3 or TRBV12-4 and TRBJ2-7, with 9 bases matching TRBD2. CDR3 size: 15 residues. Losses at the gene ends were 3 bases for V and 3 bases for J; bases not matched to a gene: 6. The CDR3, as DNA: TGTGCCAGCAGTTTTCGGGGGACTAGCAGCTACGAGCAGTACTTC. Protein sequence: CASSFRGTSSYEQYF.

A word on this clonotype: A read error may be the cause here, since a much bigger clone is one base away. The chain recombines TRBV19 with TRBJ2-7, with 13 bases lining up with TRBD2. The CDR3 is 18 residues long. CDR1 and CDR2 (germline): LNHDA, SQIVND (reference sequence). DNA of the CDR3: TGTGCCAGTAGTGTCAAAGCTGGGACTAGCGGGGAGACCTACGAGCAGCACTTC. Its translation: CASSVKAGTSGETYEQHF.

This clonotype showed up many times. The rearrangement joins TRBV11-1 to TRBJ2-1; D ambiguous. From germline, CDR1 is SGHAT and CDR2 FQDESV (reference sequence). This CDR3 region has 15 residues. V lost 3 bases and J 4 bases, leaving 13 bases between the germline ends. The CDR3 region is CASSLDGLVYNEQFF. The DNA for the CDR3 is TGTGCCAGCAGCTTGGATGGGCTAGTGTACAATGAGCAGTTCTTC.

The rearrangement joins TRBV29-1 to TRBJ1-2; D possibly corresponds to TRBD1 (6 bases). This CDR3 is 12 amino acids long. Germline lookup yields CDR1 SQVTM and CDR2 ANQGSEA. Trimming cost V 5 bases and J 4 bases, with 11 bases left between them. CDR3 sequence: CSVKQGSYGYTF. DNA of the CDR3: TGCAGCGTTAAACAGGGAAGCTATGGCTACACCTTC.

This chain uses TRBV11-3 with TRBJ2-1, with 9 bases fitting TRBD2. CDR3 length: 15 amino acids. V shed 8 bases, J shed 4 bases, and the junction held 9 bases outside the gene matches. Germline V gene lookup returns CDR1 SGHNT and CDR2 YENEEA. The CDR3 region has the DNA TGTGCCAGCGGCCCTCTAGCGGGGAGTTACAATGAGCAGTTCTTC. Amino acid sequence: CASGPLAGSYNEQFF. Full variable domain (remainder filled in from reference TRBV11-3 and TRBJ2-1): EAGVVQSPRYKIIEKKQPVAFWCNPISGHNTLYWYLQNLGQGPELLIRYENEEAVDDSQLPKDRFSAERLKGVDSTLKIQPAELGDSAVYLCASGPLAGSYNEQFFGPGTRLTVL.

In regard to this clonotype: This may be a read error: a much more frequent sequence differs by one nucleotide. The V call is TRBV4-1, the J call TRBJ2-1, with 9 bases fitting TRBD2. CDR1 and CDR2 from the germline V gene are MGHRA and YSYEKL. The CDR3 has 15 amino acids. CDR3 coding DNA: TGCCCCAGCAGCCAAGATGGGACTAGCCGGGATGAGCAGTTCTTC. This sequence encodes CPSSQDGTSRDEQFF.

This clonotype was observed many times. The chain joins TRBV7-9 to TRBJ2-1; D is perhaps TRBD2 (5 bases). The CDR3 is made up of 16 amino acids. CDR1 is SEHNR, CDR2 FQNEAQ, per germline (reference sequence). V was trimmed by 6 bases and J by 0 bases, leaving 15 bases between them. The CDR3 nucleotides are TGTGCCAGCAGACCGCGGCGGGCGAGCTCCTACAATGAGCAGTTCTTC. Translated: CASRPRRASSYNEQFF.

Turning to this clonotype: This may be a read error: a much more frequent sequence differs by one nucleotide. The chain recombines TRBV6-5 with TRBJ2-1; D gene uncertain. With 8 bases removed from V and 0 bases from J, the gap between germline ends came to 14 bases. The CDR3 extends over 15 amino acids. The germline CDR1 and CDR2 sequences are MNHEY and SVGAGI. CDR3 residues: CASGIDRSSYNEQFF. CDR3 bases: TGTGCCAGCGGGATAGATCGGAGCTCCTACAATGAGCAGTTCTTC.

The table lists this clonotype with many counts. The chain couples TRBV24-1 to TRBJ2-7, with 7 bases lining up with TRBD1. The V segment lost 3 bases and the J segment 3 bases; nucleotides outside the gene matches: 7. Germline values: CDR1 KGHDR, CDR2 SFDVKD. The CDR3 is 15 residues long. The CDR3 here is CATSDDRVGVYEQYF. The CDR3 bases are TGTGCCACCAGTGATGACAGGGTCGGCGTCTACGAGCAGTACTTC.

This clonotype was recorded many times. The CDR3 DNA sequence: TGTGCCAGCAGCGGCCGGAATCAATATGGCTACACCTTC. It codes for CASSGRNQYGYTF. The chain recombines TRBV2 with TRBJ1-2; no firm D call. The CDR3 is 13 residues long. CDR1 and CDR2 (germline): SNHLY, FYNNEI. The germline V and J ends were trimmed by 6 bases and 5 bases, with 13 bases remaining between them.

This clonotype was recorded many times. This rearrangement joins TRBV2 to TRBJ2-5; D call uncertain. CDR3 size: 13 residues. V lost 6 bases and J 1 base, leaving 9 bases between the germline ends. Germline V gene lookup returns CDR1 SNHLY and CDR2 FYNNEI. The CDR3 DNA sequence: TGTGCCAGCAGCAAGACATTCCAAGAGACCCAGTACTTC. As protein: CASSKTFQETQYF.